This TCR beta chain was recorded in a study of spatial heterogeneity in lung cancer. Germline V CDR1 and CDR2: MGHRA, YSYEKL. The CDR3 loop spans 15 amino acids. Trimming cost V 0 bases and J 5 bases, with 13 bases left between them. Noted time point: sample taken at primary tumor resection. This clonotype was seen more than once but under ten times. MiXCR was run by TCRdb on the 5' RACE reads, yielding one entry per CDR3 protein. The sample includes 25,000 or so distinct CDR3 sequences, over 3% seen only once; the top ten take more than 25%. This receptor was identified in a female donor with early-stage non-small cell lung cancer. The chain carries TRBV4-1 and TRBJ1-2; no definite D call. The sequencing used PBMCs, collected at surgery. CDR3 DNA sequence: TGCGCCAGCAGCCAAGATCTAACCTATATTTATGGCTACACCTTC. Translated, it gives CASSQDLTYIYGYTF.